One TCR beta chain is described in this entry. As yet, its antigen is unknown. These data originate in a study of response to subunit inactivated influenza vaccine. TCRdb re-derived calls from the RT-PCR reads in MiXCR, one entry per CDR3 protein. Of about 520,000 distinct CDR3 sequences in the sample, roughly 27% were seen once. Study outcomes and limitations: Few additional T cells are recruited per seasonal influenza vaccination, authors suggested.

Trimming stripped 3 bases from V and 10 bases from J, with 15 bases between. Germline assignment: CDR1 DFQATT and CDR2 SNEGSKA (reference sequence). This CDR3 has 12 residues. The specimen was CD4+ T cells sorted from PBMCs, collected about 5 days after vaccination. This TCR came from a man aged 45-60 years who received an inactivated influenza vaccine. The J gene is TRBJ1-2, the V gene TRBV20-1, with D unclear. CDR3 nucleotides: TGCAGTGCTAGTCGAGACGTTGAAGTCTACACCTTC. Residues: CSASRDVEVYTF.